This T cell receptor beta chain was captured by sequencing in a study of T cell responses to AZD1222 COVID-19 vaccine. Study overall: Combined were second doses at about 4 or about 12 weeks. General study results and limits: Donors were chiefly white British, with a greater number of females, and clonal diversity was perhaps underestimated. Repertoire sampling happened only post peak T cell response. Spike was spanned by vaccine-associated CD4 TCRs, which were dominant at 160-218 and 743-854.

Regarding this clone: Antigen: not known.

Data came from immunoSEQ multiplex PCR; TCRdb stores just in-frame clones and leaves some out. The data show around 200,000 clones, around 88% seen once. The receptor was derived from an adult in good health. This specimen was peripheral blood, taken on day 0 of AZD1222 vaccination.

CDR3: CASSTRQDGYQPQHF. The CDR3 bases are TGTGCCAGCAGTACCCGACAGGACGGTTACCAGCCCCAGCATTTT. The J gene is TRBJ1-5, the V gene TRBV6-5; possible D gene TRBD1, 6 bases. Trimming stripped 5 bases from V and 7 bases from J, with 18 bases between. Germline V gives CDR1 MNHEY, CDR2 SVGAGI. The CDR3 is 15 residues long.